This is a list of T cell receptor beta chains from one sample in a study of T-cell reconstitution after alpha-beta-depleted transplantation in children. TCRdb reanalysed the PCR reads using MiXCR and keeps one entry per CDR3 protein. The sample consists of around 600,000 distinct CDR3 sequences, around a sixth of them appearing once. The input for sequencing was PBMCs from the stem cell graft donor, taken from the stem cell graft. These TCRs come from a human donor who donated a stem cell graft to a child with acute myeloid leukemia. Both conserved end residues are part of each CDR3. D genes are given only for firm matches. The size of a clone is reported for some rows only, either as once, few or many, or as a class for expanded clones.

d_gene	v_gene	abundance	j_gene	CDR3aa	CDR3nt
NA	TRBV12-3/TRBV12-4	many	TRBJ2-1	CASSLTSDTHSYNEQFF	TGTGCCAGCAGTCTTACCAGTGACACCCATTCCTACAATGAGCAGTTCTTC
NA	TRBV12-3/TRBV12-4	NA	TRBJ1-1	CASVGAGRRLNTEAFF	TGTGCCAGCGTTGGGGCAGGGAGGCGATTGAACACTGAAGCTTTCTTT
NA	TRBV7-9	NA	TRBJ1-1	CASSLEGAAFF	TGTGCCAGCAGCTTAGAAGGGGCAGCTTTCTTT
NA	TRBV20-1	many	TRBJ1-1	CSAPGGANTEAFF	TGCAGTGCTCCCGGCGGGGCTAACACTGAAGCTTTCTTT
NA	TRBV4-3	NA	TRBJ1-5	CASSQDPADTYSNQPQHF	TGCGCCAGCAGCCAAGATCCGGCCGACACCTATAGCAATCAGCCCCAGCATTTT
NA	TRBV15	NA	TRBJ1-4	CATSGRGPGANEKLFF	TGTGCCACCAGCGGCAGGGGTCCCGGGGCGAATGAAAAACTGTTTTTT
TRBD2	TRBV20-1	many	TRBJ2-1	CSARPLRGGNNEQFF	TGCAGTGCTAGGCCGCTTCGGGGGGGAAACAATGAGCAGTTCTTC
NA	TRBV12-3/TRBV12-4	many	TRBJ2-5	CASSFRRRDQYF	TGTGCCAGCAGTTTCAGACGGCGAGACCAGTACTTC
TRBD2	TRBV6-4	many	TRBJ2-1	CASKLIPSGGRHEQFF	TGTGCCAGCAAGCTGATACCTAGCGGGGGGCGACATGAGCAGTTCTTC
TRBD1	TRBV12-3/TRBV12-4	NA	TRBJ2-7	CASSFFGQGVNEQYF	TGTGCCAGCAGTTTTTTCGGACAGGGAGTTAATGAGCAGTACTTC
NA	TRBV20-1	many	TRBJ2-1	CSARDPAGRSYNEQFF	TGCAGTGCTAGAGATCCGGCGGGGCGGTCCTACAATGAGCAGTTCTTC
TRBD1	TRBV29-1	many	TRBJ1-2	CSADGQGLSGYTF	TGCAGCGCCGATGGACAGGGATTGAGTGGCTACACCTTC
NA	TRBV29-1	many	TRBJ1-6	CSAGDGDSPLHF	TGCAGCGCAGGAGATGGGGATTCACCCCTCCACTTT
TRBD1	TRBV12-3/TRBV12-4	few	TRBJ1-1	CASSYPGQGTKEAFF	TGTGCCAGCAGCTACCCTGGACAGGGCACGAAAGAAGCTTTCTTT
NA	TRBV12-3/TRBV12-4	many	TRBJ2-7	CASADSYEQYF	TGTGCCAGTGCAGATAGTTACGAGCAGTACTTC
TRBD1	TRBV10-2	few	TRBJ2-2	CASFDRDVDTGELFF	TGCGCCAGCTTTGACAGGGACGTTGATACCGGGGAGCTGTTTTTT
NA	TRBV7-9	NA	TRBJ1-4	CASSPGEEDEKLFF	TGTGCCAGCAGCCCAGGGGAGGAGGATGAAAAACTGTTTTTT
NA	TRBV6-2/TRBV6-3	many	TRBJ1-5	CASSPGGLSGNQPQHF	TGTGCCAGCAGTCCCGGAGGACTTTCGGGCAATCAGCCCCAGCATTTT
NA	TRBV13	NA	TRBJ1-3	CASSLYPGSSGNTIYF	TGTGCCAGCAGCTTATATCCCGGGAGCTCTGGAAACACCATATATTTT
NA	TRBV4-1	few	TRBJ1-1	CASSQLDRNTEAFF	TGCGCCAGCAGCCAGTTGGACAGGAACACTGAAGCTTTCTTT
TRBD1	TRBV12-3/TRBV12-4	many	TRBJ1-1	CASSLGQSGAFF	TGTGCCAGCAGTCTGGGACAGTCAGGGGCTTTCTTT
TRBD1	TRBV6-1	many	TRBJ2-1	CASSRQGAPHYNEQFF	TGTGCCAGCAGTCGACAGGGGGCGCCCCACTACAATGAGCAGTTCTTC
NA	TRBV5-1	few	TRBJ2-3	CASSNTGYDTDTQYF	TGCGCCAGCAGCAATACAGGGTACGACACAGATACGCAGTATTTT
NA	TRBV27	many	TRBJ2-3	CASSLRGTDTQYF	TGTGCCAGCAGCTTAAGGGGGACAGATACGCAGTATTTT
NA	TRBV12-3/TRBV12-4	NA	TRBJ2-1	CASSPHQGNYNEQFF	TGTGCCAGCAGTCCTCACCAGGGGAACTACAATGAGCAGTTCTTC
NA	TRBV6-6	few	TRBJ2-4	CASRASIQYF	TGTGCCAGCAGGGCGTCCATTCAGTACTTC
NA	TRBV11-2	NA	TRBJ1-1	CASSPFRLNTEAFF	TGTGCCAGCAGCCCTTTCCGCTTGAACACTGAAGCTTTCTTT
NA	TRBV10-2	NA	TRBJ2-5	CASTKLETETQYF	TGCGCCAGCACAAAACTAGAGACGGAGACCCAGTACTTC
NA	TRBV20-1	NA	TRBJ1-1	CSAPSPLLGDTEAFF	TGCAGTGCTCCTTCGCCCCTGTTAGGGGACACTGAAGCTTTCTTT
NA	TRBV6-5	many	TRBJ2-3	CASSYGAYQYF	TGTGCCAGCAGTTACGGGGCCTATCAGTATTTT
NA	TRBV12-3/TRBV12-4	few	TRBJ2-1	CASRRQEGTTTEQFF	TGTGCCAGCAGACGACAGGAAGGGACTACTACTGAGCAGTTCTTC
NA	TRBV11-2	NA	TRBJ1-2	CASSLQETYYGYTF	TGTGCCAGCAGCTTACAGGAAACCTACTATGGCTACACCTTC
TRBD1	TRBV29-1	many	TRBJ2-7	CSVQPGGVSYEQYF	TGCAGCGTCCAGCCAGGGGGCGTGTCCTACGAGCAGTACTTC
TRBD1	TRBV12-3/TRBV12-4	few	TRBJ2-3	CASSLGQGARGTDTQYF	TGTGCCAGCAGTTTAGGTCAGGGGGCGCGGGGCACAGATACGCAGTATTTT
NA	TRBV10-3	many	TRBJ2-6	CAISGDRSSGANVLTF	TGTGCCATCAGTGGCGACAGAAGCTCTGGGGCCAACGTCCTGACTTTC
NA	TRBV29-1	NA	TRBJ2-1	CSVAYRAKAYNEQFF	TGCAGCGTTGCCTACAGGGCCAAAGCCTACAATGAGCAGTTCTTC
NA	TRBV27	NA	TRBJ2-3	CASSLGPFADTQYF	TGTGCCAGCAGTTTGGGACCCTTCGCGGATACGCAGTATTTT
TRBD2	TRBV12-3/TRBV12-4	few	TRBJ2-1	CASSLDSLLAGGPSYNEQFF	TGTGCCAGCAGTTTAGACTCCTTACTAGCGGGGGGCCCCTCCTACAATGAGCAGTTCTTC
TRBD1	TRBV20-1	many	TRBJ1-1	CSARVKDRGLWNTEAFF	TGCAGTGCTAGAGTAAAAGACAGGGGGCTTTGGAACACTGAAGCTTTCTTT
TRBD2	TRBV20-1	NA	TRBJ2-2	CSAITDLHAGDTGELFF	TGCAGTGCTATTACAGACTTACATGCGGGGGACACCGGGGAGCTGTTTTTT